This T cell receptor (beta chain) is from a study of cytomegalovirus exposure and HLA in healthy donors. The study's findings and limits: Later analysis reportedly placed an Asian-associated ancestry cluster below the approximately 730-donor mean in N-insertions. Later, an analysis showed that TCR beta chains associated with HLA were more clonally expanded than others that were equally common. The authors confirmed in vitro that a few CMV-associated chains were specific for CMV antigens. Previously analyzed data showed that most TCR beta V segments were productive at a frequency of about 90% or about 30%.

13 Jbeta primers and 60 Vbeta primers were used for the PCR. The repertoire was sequenced with immunoSEQ multiplex PCR; TCRdb's copy has only in-frame clones and lacks some. The sample yields 210,000 or so clones, around 83% seen once. As for this clone: Its antigen is not known.

The specimen sequenced was PBMCs. This clonotype was obtained from a girl aged 2-9 years in good health and CMV-seronegative.

The chain's CDR3 is CASSKKCREVNEKLFF. In DNA, the CDR3 is TGTGCCAGCAGCAAAAAGTGCCGGGAGGTTAATGAAAAACTGTTTTTT. V is TRBV21-1 and J is TRBJ1-4. TRBV21-1 is a pseudogene segment. The CDR3 loop spans 16 amino acids.